Below are 29 T cell receptor beta chains sequenced from a single sample in a study of CXCR3-negative and CXCR3-positive naive CD8 T cells. General study findings and limits: CXCR3-expressing naive cells carried TRB CDR3s more hydrophobic than those of CXCR3-negative naive cells.

For these TCRs, the target antigens are not known. Researchers prepared the TRB cDNA libraries using 5' RACE with UMI labels. No DNA is given; TCRdb re-called the 5' RACE reads and lists each CDR3 protein once. The sample totals about 98,000 distinct CDR3 sequences. The source material was naive CXCR3+ CD8+ T cells from blood. Sample subset: CD45RO-CCR7+CD27+CD95- naive CD8+ T cells expressing CXCR3 (TNR3+). These receptors originate from a human donor in good health. Some clones in this sample may be carry-over from other donors' samples.

The rearrangement links TRBV5-4 to TRBJ2-3; the TCRdb call, TRBD2, lacks DNA for checking. This CDR3 comprises 16 residues. Per germline, CDR1 SGHNT and CDR2 YYREEE (reference sequence). CDR3 region: CASSSLAGGPADTQYF. The full variable domain, completed using reference TRBV5-4 and TRBJ2-3, is ETGVTQSPTHLIKTRGQQVTLRCSSQSGHNTVSWYQQALGQGPQFIFQYYREEENGRGNFPPRFSGLQFPNYSSELNVNALELDDSALYLCASSSLAGGPADTQYFGPGTRLTVL.

The J gene is TRBJ2-5, the V gene TRBV6-6; TCRdb designates TRBD2, a call that cannot be tested without DNA. The CDR3 covers 15 residues. Germline V gives CDR1 MNHNY, CDR2 SVGAGI (reference sequence). This CDR3 is CASRIADPYQETQYF.

The chain has TRBV29-1 and TRBJ1-2; as DNA is missing, the TRBD1 call by TCRdb cannot be tested. The germline CDR1 and CDR2 sequences are SQVTM and ANQGSEA. This CDR3 is 11 amino acids long. The CDR3 sequence: CSAGGIYGYTF.

This chain links TRBV29-1 with TRBJ2-3; TCRdb proposes TRBD1, but this gene call is untestable without DNA. The CDR3 contains 18 residues. CDR1 SQVTM and CDR2 ANQGSEA come from the germline V gene. CDR3: CRVEDQKGTGFFADTQYF.

CDR3: CASNRAYSGNTIYF. The chain recombines TRBV12-3 or TRBV12-4 with TRBJ1-3; lacking DNA, the TRBD1 call made by TCRdb goes unchecked. This CDR3 region has 14 residues.

The chain uses TRBV9 and TRBJ2-5; TCRdb designates TRBD2, a call that cannot be tested without DNA. There are 17 residues in the CDR3. CDR1 and CDR2 from the germline V gene are SGDLS and YYNGEE. CDR3 in amino acids: CASSENPGRPFQETQYF.

V usage is TRBV5-6 and J usage is TRBJ2-5; TCRdb's D call, TRBD1, is unchecked because there is no DNA. The CDR3 loop spans 17 amino acids. CDR1 SGHDT and CDR2 YYEEEE come from the germline V gene. The CDR3 is CASSFGTAAVGQETQYF.

The chain uses TRBV7-8 and TRBJ2-2. The V gene's germline CDR1 is SGHVS and CDR2 FQNEAQ. The CDR3 is made up of 15 amino acids. The CDR3 loop reads CASSILYGNTGELFF.

This sequence joins TRBV27 and TRBJ1-2. In germline, CDR1 is MNHEY, CDR2 SMNVEV (reference sequence). The CDR3 is made up of 15 amino acids. The CDR3: CASRSGEAIGYGYTF.

This rearrangement joins TRBV14 to TRBJ2-1. Per the germline V gene, CDR1 is SGHDN and CDR2 is FVKESK. The CDR3 contains 16 residues. The CDR3 is CASSQDLGGTYNEQFF.

The chain uses TRBV27 and TRBJ2-7. The germline CDR1 and CDR2 sequences are MNHEY and SMNVEV (reference sequence). This CDR3 contains 12 residues. The CDR3 loop reads CASSLSGVEQYF.

The V call is TRBV13, the J call TRBJ1-1. This CDR3 is 13 amino acids long. CDR1 is PRHDT, CDR2 FYEKMQ, per germline (reference sequence). CDR3 sequence reads: CASLPEANTEAFF.

The genes are TRBV27 and TRBJ2-7; there is no DNA to check the TCRdb D call of TRBD1. Germline loops: CDR1 MNHEY, CDR2 SMNVEV (reference sequence). The CDR3 is 14 amino acids. CDR3 loop: CASSTWDRYYEQYF.

The rearrangement uses TRBV29-1 and TRBJ2-4. Germline values: CDR1 SQVTM, CDR2 ANQGSEA. The CDR3 length is 15 residues. The chain's CDR3 is CSVEEGRYGLVIQYF.

This chain links TRBV29-1 with TRBJ2-3; TCRdb proposes TRBD2, but this gene call is untestable without DNA. This CDR3 is built from 16 residues. Germline CDR1 is SQVTM and CDR2 is ANQGSEA. This CDR3 reads CSVALTSGGPTDTQYF.

The chain combines TRBV2 with TRBJ2-1. Per the germline V gene, CDR1 is SNHLY and CDR2 is FYNNEI. There are 16 residues in the CDR3. CDR3 sequence: CASSEIQELPYNEQFF.

The rearrangement links TRBV7-9 to TRBJ2-5; TCRdb's D call, TRBD1, is unchecked because there is no DNA. Germline V gene data show CDR1 as SEHNR and CDR2 as FQNEAQ (reference sequence). This CDR3 has 16 residues. The CDR3 protein is CASTPGAGGIQETQYF. The entire variable domain, with the rest obtained from reference TRBV7-9 and TRBJ2-5, is as follows: DTGVSQNPRHKITKRGQNVTFRCDPISEHNRLYWYRQTLGQGPEFLTYFQNEAQLEKSRLLSDRFSAERPKGSFSTLEIQRTEQGDSAMYLCASTPGAGGIQETQYFGPGTRLLVL.

This chain joins TRBV7-2 and TRBJ2-5; absent DNA, TCRdb's TRBD1 call cannot be checked. Looked up from germline, CDR1 is SGHTA and CDR2 is FQGNSA. This CDR3 is built from 18 residues. The CDR3: CASSLTLAGVLDFGAQYF.

The J gene is TRBJ2-7, the V gene TRBV20-1; TCRdb gives TRBD1 as the D gene, but with no DNA this cannot be confirmed. The CDR3 extends over 13 amino acids. Germline V lookup: CDR1 DFQATT, CDR2 SNEGSKA (reference sequence). The CDR3: CSASGTGTYEQYF.

CDR3 loop: CASSYAGSYNEQFF. The V call is TRBV6-5, the J call TRBJ2-1; TCRdb's D call, TRBD1, is unchecked because there is no DNA. CDR1 MNHEY and CDR2 SVGAGI come from the germline V gene. This CDR3 is built from 14 residues.

The chain employs TRBV10-3 and TRBJ1-6. There are 14 residues in the CDR3. Germline V gene data show CDR1 as ENHRY and CDR2 as SYGVKD. The CDR3 loop is CAISESEENSPLHF.

This chain links TRBV27 with TRBJ2-7; TCRdb reports TRBD1, a call that lacks DNA to check it against. CDR1 and CDR2 from the germline V gene are MNHEY and SMNVEV (reference sequence). The CDR3 extends over 17 amino acids. The CDR3 sequence: CASSPGQPIKSTYEQYF.

V usage is TRBV7-9 and J usage is TRBJ2-7; TCRdb designates TRBD1, a call that cannot be tested without DNA. This CDR3 spans 14 amino acids. Germline-derived CDR1 and CDR2 are SEHNR and FQNEAQ (reference sequence). CDR3 residues: CASSGPGALLEQYF.

The chain couples TRBV29-1 to TRBJ2-7; the TCRdb call, TRBD1, lacks DNA for checking. Germline V gene sequence: CDR1 SQVTM, CDR2 ANQGSEA. The length of the CDR3 is 13 residues. The CDR3 is CSVGRDRGYEQYF.

The chain is built from TRBV10-3 and TRBJ2-7; TCRdb indicates TRBD2, and absent DNA this call remains unverified. CDR1 is ENHRY, CDR2 SYGVKD, per germline. The CDR3 is 18 amino acids. CDR3 residues: CAISESGTSGASSYEQYF.

The chain uses TRBV29-1 and TRBJ2-3; the D call from TCRdb, TRBD1, cannot be confirmed without DNA. The CDR3 is made up of 13 amino acids. The germline V gene has CDR1 SQVTM and CDR2 ANQGSEA. CDR3 residues: CSANGGSTDTQYF.

The chain couples TRBV7-2 to TRBJ1-1. The CDR3 covers 15 residues. From germline, CDR1 is SGHTA and CDR2 FQGNSA. CDR3 sequence reads: CASSWGGDMNTEAFF. Combining the CDR3 with reference TRBV7-2 and TRBJ1-1 gives the whole variable domain GAGVSQSPSNKVTEKGKDVELRCDPISGHTALYWYRQSLGQGLEFLIYFQGNSAPDKSGLPSDRFSAERTGGSVSTLTIQRTQQEDSAVYLCASSWGGDMNTEAFFGQGTRLTVV.

This chain connects TRBV21-1 to TRBJ1-1. TRBV21-1 is a recognized pseudogene. The CDR3 runs to 12 residues. The CDR3 loop is CAQKSSDTEAFF.

CDR3 in amino acids: CASSPSGGYDSYEQYF. V is TRBV7-2 and J is TRBJ2-7; TCRdb reports TRBD1, a call that lacks DNA to check it against. Germline CDR1 and CDR2: SGHTA and FQGNSA. The CDR3 is 16 amino acids. The whole variable domain, filled in from reference TRBV7-2 and TRBJ2-7, reads GAGVSQSPSNKVTEKGKDVELRCDPISGHTALYWYRQSLGQGLEFLIYFQGNSAPDKSGLPSDRFSAERTGGSVSTLTIQRTQQEDSAVYLCASSPSGGYDSYEQYFGPGTRLTVT.